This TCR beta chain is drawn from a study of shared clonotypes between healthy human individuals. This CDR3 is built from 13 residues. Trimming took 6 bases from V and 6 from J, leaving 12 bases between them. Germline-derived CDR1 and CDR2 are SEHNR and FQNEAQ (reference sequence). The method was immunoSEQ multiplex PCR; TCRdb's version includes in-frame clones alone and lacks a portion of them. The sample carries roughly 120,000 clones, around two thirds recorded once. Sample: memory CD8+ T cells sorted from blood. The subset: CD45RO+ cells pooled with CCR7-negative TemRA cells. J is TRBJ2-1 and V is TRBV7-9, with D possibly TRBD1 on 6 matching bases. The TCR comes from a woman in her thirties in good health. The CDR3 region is CASRRGSTNEQFF. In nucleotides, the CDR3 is TGTGCCAGCAGAAGGGGGTCTACCAATGAGCAGTTCTTC.